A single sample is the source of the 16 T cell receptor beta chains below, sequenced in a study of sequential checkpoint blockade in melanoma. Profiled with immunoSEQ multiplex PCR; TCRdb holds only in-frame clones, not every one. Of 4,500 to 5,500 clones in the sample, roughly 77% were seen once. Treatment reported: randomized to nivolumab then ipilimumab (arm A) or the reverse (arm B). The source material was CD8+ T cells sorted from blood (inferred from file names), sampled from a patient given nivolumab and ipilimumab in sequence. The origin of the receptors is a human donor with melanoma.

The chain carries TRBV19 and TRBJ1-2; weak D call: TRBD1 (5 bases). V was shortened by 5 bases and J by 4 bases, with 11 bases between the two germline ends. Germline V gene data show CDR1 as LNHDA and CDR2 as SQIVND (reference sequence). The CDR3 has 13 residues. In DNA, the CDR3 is TGTGCCAGTAGTGGACCAGGGCCCTATGGCTACACCTTC. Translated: CASSGPGPYGYTF.

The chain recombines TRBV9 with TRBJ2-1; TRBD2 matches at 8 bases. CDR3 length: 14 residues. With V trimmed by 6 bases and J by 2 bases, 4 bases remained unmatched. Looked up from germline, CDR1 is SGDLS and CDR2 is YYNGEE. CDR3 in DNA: TGTGCCAGCAACGCCGGGGGGGCCTACAATGAGCAGTTCTTC. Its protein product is CASNAGGAYNEQFF.

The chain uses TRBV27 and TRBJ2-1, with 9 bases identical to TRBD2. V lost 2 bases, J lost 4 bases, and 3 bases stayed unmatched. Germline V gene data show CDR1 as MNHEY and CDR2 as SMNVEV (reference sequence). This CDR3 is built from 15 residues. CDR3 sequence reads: CASSLASGAYNEQFF. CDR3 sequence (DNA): TGTGCCAGCAGTTTAGCTAGCGGGGCTTACAATGAGCAGTTCTTC.

CDR3 loop: CASIDSAREYNEQFF. CDR3 nucleotides: TGTGCCAGCATCGATAGCGCCCGAGAATACAATGAGCAGTTCTTC. The chain uses TRBV2 and TRBJ2-1, with D perhaps matching TRBD2 (5 bases). Germline CDR1 and CDR2: SNHLY and FYNNEI. CDR3 size: 15 residues. V lost 7 bases and J lost 4, with 17 bases in between.

The CDR3 protein is CASSDRGMNTEAFF. In DNA, the CDR3 is TGTGCCAGCTCCGACAGGGGAATGAACACTGAAGCTTTCTTT. The rearrangement links TRBV6-6 to TRBJ1-1, with 8 nucleotides matching TRBD1. The CDR3 consists of 14 residues. Germline trimming cut 8 bases from V and 0 bases from J; bases unmatched to any gene: 5. Germline values: CDR1 MNHNY, CDR2 SVGAGI (reference sequence).

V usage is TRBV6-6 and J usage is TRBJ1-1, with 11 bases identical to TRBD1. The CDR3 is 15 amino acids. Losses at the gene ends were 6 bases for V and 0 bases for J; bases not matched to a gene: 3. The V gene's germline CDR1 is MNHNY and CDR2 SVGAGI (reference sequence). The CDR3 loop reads CASRGTGGMNTEAFF. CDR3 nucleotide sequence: TGTGCCAGCAGGGGGACAGGGGGGATGAACACTGAAGCTTTCTTT.

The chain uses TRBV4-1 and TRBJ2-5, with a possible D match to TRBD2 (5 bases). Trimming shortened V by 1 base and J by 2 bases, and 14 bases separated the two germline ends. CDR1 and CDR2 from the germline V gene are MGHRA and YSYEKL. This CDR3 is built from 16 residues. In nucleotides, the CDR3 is TGCGCCAGCAGCCAAGGGGCCAGACGGGGACAAGAGACCCAGTACTTC. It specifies CASSQGARRGQETQYF.

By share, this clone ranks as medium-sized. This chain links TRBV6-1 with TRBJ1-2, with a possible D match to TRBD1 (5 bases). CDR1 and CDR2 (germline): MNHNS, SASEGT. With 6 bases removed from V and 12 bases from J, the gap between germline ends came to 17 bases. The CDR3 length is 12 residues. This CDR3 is CASRESGNRDTF. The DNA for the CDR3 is TGTGCCAGCAGAGAATCAGGGAATAGAGACACCTTC.

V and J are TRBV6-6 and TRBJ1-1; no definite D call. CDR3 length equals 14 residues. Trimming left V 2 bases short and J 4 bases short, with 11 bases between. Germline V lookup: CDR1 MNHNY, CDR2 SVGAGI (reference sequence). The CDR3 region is CASSYLDNFTEAFF. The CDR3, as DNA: TGTGCCAGCAGTTACCTCGACAATTTCACTGAAGCTTTCTTT.

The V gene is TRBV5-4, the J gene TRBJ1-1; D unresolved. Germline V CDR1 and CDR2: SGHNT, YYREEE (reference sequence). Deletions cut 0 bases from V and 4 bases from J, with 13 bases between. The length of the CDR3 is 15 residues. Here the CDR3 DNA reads TGTGCCAGCAGCTTGGGGACTCCCCGGGGCACTGAAGCTTTCTTT. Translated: CASSLGTPRGTEAFF.

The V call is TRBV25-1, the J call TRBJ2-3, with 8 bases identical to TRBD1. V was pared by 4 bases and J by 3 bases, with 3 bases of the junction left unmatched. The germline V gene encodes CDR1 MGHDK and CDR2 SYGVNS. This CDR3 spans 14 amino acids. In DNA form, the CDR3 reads TGTGCCAGCAGTGGTTGGACAGGGACAGATACGCAGTATTTT. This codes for CASSGWTGTDTQYF. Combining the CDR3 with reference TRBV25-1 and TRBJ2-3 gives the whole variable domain EADIYQTPRYLVIGTGKKITLECSQTMGHDKMYWYQQDPGMELHLIHYSYGVNSTEKGDLSSESTVSRIRTEHFPLTLESARPSHTSQYLCASSGWTGTDTQYFGPGTRLTVL.

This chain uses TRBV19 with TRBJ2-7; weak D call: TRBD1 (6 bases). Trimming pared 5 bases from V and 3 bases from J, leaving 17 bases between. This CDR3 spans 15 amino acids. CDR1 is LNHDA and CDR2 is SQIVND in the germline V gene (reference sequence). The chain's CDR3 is CASSGGHPAFYEQYF. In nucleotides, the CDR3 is TGTGCCAGTAGTGGGGGACACCCGGCCTTCTACGAGCAGTACTTC.

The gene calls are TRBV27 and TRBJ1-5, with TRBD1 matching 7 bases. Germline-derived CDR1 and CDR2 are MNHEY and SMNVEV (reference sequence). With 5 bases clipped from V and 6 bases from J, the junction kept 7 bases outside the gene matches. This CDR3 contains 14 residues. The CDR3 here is CASSDDRAGQPQHF. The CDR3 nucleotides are TGTGCCAGCAGTGACGACAGGGCGGGTCAGCCCCAGCATTTT.

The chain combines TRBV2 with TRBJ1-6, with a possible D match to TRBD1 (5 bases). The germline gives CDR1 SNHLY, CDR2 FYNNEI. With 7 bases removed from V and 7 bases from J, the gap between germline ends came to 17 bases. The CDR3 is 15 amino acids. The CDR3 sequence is CASIRDSGFNSPLHF. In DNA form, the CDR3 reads TGTGCCAGCATCCGAGACAGTGGATTCAATTCACCCCTCCACTTT.

For the CDR3, the DNA is TGCGCCAGCAGCTTTATGACTAGCGGGAGGGTAGTTCGTAGTGAGCAGTTCTTC. It translates to CASSFMTSGRVVRSEQFF. The V and J genes are TRBV5-1 and TRBJ2-1, with 14 nucleotides matching TRBD2. The length of the CDR3 is 18 residues. Looked up from germline, CDR1 is SGHRS and CDR2 is YFSETQ. J gave up 9 bases and V 2 bases, and 13 bases lay outside the gene matches.

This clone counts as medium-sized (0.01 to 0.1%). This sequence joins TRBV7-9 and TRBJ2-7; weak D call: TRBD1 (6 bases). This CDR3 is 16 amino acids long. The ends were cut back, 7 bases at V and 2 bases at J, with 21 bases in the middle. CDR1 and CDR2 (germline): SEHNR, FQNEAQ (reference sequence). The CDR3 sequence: CASTSSPNAGAYEQYF. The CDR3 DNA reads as TGTGCCAGCACCTCCTCACCAAACGCAGGGGCCTACGAGCAGTACTTC.